The clone carrying this TCR beta chain was observed many times. Its cognate antigen is unknown. With iRepertoire HTBI primers and Arm-PCR of CDR3 regions, TCR beta libraries were built. TCRdb used MiXCR to reprocess the multiplex PCR reads, holding one entry per CDR3 protein. Of 400,000 to 550,000 distinct CDR3 sequences listed, about a sixth are singletons. Time point given: newly diagnosed GD, antithyroid drugs for less than 3 months. The TCR library was prepared using RNA isolated from PBMCs. These data originate in a study of regulatory T cells in long-lasting Graves disease. Findings of the study overall: Having only a small sample size may have limited accuracy.

With 4 bases clipped from V and 0 bases from J, the junction kept 5 bases outside the gene matches. The CDR3 is 18 amino acids. Germline V gene sequence: CDR1 MNHEY, CDR2 SVGAGI. These data were also filed under a second study, of T cells in Graves' hyperthyroidism and ophthalmopathy. That work states: TCR CDR3 regions were first amplified by RT-PCR with HTBI primers.

This receptor was obtained from a woman aged 30 to 39 with Graves disease. Here the sequenced sample was peripheral blood mononuclear cells (PBMCs), taken at new diagnosis, from a patient treated with antithyroid drugs. The chain joins TRBV6-5 to TRBJ2-6; the match to TRBD2 covers 11 bases. The chain's CDR3 is CASSLTGLAVSGANVLTF. CDR3 sequence (DNA): TGTGCCAGCAGTTTAACGGGACTAGCGGTCTCTGGGGCCAACGTCCTGACTTTC.